The rows below give T cell receptor beta chains drawn from one sample of a study of shared clonotypes between healthy human individuals. TCRdb keeps only in-frame clones here, not all; method: immunoSEQ multiplex PCR. The table has 450,000 to 600,000 clones, 79% seen once. The sequencing sample was made of PBMCs. These receptors all stem from a woman in her thirties or forties in good health. Some clones in this sample may be carry-over from other donors' samples. The CDR3 runs from the conserved cysteine through the conserved F or W.

v_gene	j_gene	len	CDR3aa
TRBV19	TRBJ1-3	15	CASRGAGGFGNTIYF
TRBV27	TRBJ2-4	13	CASSLGRWGIQYF
TRBV10-1	TRBJ1-5	13	CASRGDSNQPQHF
TRBV16	TRBJ2-3	15	CASSQRETGTDTQYF
TRBV30	TRBJ2-3	13	CAWSAGGTDTQYF
TRBV18	TRBJ2-7	12	CASSPASYEQYF
TRBV27	TRBJ2-7	15	CASSPFSPLRYEQYF
TRBV2	TRBJ2-1	15	CASSQDRGPYNEQFF
TRBV30	TRBJ2-3	12	CAWSVATDTQYF
TRBV10-3	TRBJ2-5	14	CATRPGGAQETQYF
TRBV23-1	TRBJ2-3	19	CASSQSKSNPHSGTDTQYF
TRBV7-9	TRBJ2-5	13	CAHRGGAGETQYF
TRBV7-9	TRBJ2-1	17	CASSFLPAGVSYNEQFF
TRBV4-2	TRBJ1-2	13	CASSQDRVVGYTF
TRBV27	TRBJ2-7	14	CASKLSRSVYEQYF
TRBV18	TRBJ1-2	14	CASSPAADSYGYTF
TRBV2	TRBJ1-3	12	CASSERGNTIYF
TRBV15	TRBJ2-1	15	CATSKGPNSYNEQFF
TRBV28	TRBJ1-3	14	CASSLARLGNTIYF
TRBV2	TRBJ2-5	16	CASSEALPGVFKTQYF
TRBV6-5	TRBJ2-2	13	CASSYNRDRELFF
TRBV9	TRBJ2-2	17	CASSVGLADSNTGELFF
TRBV7-9	TRBJ1-5	14	CASSYGQGYQPQHF
TRBV4-3	TRBJ2-1	15	CASSQLGGRAPEQFF
TRBV5-4	TRBJ1-6	14	CASSDPGDNSPLHF
TRBV28	TRBJ2-7	13	CASRKTSSGQQYF
TRBV21-1	TRBJ2-3	18	CASSNRRRGGWSTDTQYF
TRBV5-4	TRBJ1-4	15	CASSPAGRGGEKLFF